These 10 T cell receptor beta chains originate from one sample sequenced in a study of T cell responses to AZD1222 COVID-19 vaccine. TCRdb keeps only in-frame clones here, not all; method: immunoSEQ multiplex PCR. The repertoire includes tens of thousands of clones, roughly 86% of them detected once, and less than 9% sits in the top ten. The specimen was peripheral blood, collected 28 days after the second AZD1222 dose. The origin of the receptors is an adult who received the AZD1222 COVID-19 vaccine.

In this sample, this clone turned up once. The chain recombines TRBV30 with TRBJ1-2; no clear D. Germline loops: CDR1 GTSNPN, CDR2 SVGIG (reference sequence). The CDR3 runs 15 residues. V lost 1 base and J 8 bases, leaving 20 bases between the germline ends. The CDR3 nucleotides are TGTGCCTGGAGTGCAACCGGGATAACAGCGGACGGCTACACCTTC. Its translation: CAWSATGITADGYTF.

A note on this clone: Relative to the germline gene, one junction end is altered; a read error may explain this. The chain is built from TRBV24-1 and TRBJ2-3; no firm D call. The CDR3 extends over 11 amino acids. CDR1 KGHDR and CDR2 SFDVKD come from the germline V gene. This CDR3 is CATSGLDTQYF. CDR3 in DNA: TGTGCCACCAGTGGTTTGGATACGCAGTATTTT.

The chain carries TRBV19 and TRBJ2-7; D is undetermined. The V and J ends lost 3 bases and 0 bases respectively, with 12 bases between them. Germline CDR1 reads LNHDA; CDR2 reads SQIVND (reference sequence). This CDR3 contains 15 residues. The CDR3 protein is CASSMGRQSSYEQYF. The CDR3 DNA is TGTGCCAGTAGTATGGGTAGGCAAAGCTCCTACGAGCAGTACTTC.

The rearrangement joins TRBV4-1 to TRBJ1-1; 7 bases align to TRBD1. J was trimmed by 1 base and V by 6 bases; bases with no gene match: 2. Germline V CDR1 and CDR2: MGHRA, YSYEKL. The CDR3 length is 13 residues. The CDR3 is CASRTGRNTEAFF. Here the CDR3 DNA reads TGCGCCAGCAGGACAGGGAGGAACACTGAAGCTTTCTTT.

The chain combines TRBV21-1 with TRBJ2-7; the table names TRBD2, a call not compared with the DNA. TRBV21-1 is given as a pseudogene. This CDR3 has 15 residues. The CDR3 region is CASLGLAGNPREQYF. The CDR3 region has the DNA TGTGCCAGCCTAGGACTAGCGGGAAACCCAAGGGAGCAGTACTTC.

Here the CDR3 reads CASSETGQIEAFF. In nucleotides, the CDR3 is TGTGCCAGCAGTGAAACCGGACAGATTGAAGCTTTCTTT. The chain links TRBV6-1 to TRBJ1-1, with D perhaps TRBD1 (6 bases). The CDR3 sequence is 13 residues long. Between the trimmed V and J ends, which lost 2 bases and 7 bases, there was a span of 11 bases. Per the germline V gene, CDR1 is MNHNS and CDR2 is SASEGT.

The chain uses TRBV3-1 (or the pseudogene TRBV3-2) and TRBJ1-1; D is ambiguous. Per the germline V gene, CDR1 is LGHDT and CDR2 is YNNKEL (reference sequence). V shed 2 bases and J shed 6 bases, with 13 bases lying between them. The CDR3 runs to 14 residues. The CDR3 DNA follows: TGTGCCAGCAGCCAATCCCATTTAGTCTCTGAAGCTTTCTTT. As protein: CASSQSHLVSEAFF.

This chain joins TRBV29-1 and TRBJ1-1; the match to TRBD1 covers 7 bases. The CDR3 consists of 13 residues. Trimming cost V 7 bases and J 4 bases; bases outside gene matches: 9. Germline V gives CDR1 SQVTM, CDR2 ANQGSEA. The CDR3 sequence is CSALQGSATEAFF. The CDR3 DNA is TGCAGCGCATTACAGGGGTCGGCCACTGAAGCTTTCTTT.

The table lists this clone with a few counts. V and J are TRBV6-2 or TRBV6-3 and TRBJ2-3; unclear D gene. The germline V and J ends were trimmed by 4 bases and 0 bases, with 5 bases remaining between them. The length of the CDR3 is 13 residues. Per the germline V gene, CDR1 is MNHEY and CDR2 is SVGEGT. The CDR3 loop is CASSSSSTDTQYF. The CDR3, as DNA: TGTGCCAGCAGTTCGAGTAGCACAGATACGCAGTATTTT.

This clone has a single count. J is TRBJ1-4 and V is TRBV25-1; D is ambiguous. V lost 4 bases, J lost 0 bases, and 9 bases lay in between. Per germline, CDR1 MGHDK and CDR2 SYGVNS. The CDR3 runs 15 residues. The CDR3 here is CASSATISTNEKLFF. Written as DNA, the CDR3 is TGTGCCAGCAGTGCCACGATTTCAACTAATGAAAAACTGTTTTTT.